These 11 T cell receptor beta chains came from one sample sequenced in a study of identical twins. In TCRdb, the 5' RACE reads were re-called with MiXCR into one record per CDR3 protein. The table has fewer than 350,000 distinct CDR3 sequences, under 9.5% seen once. These same records also appear under a second study, on yellow fever vaccine responses in identical twins.

The source material was memory (CD45RO+) T cells sorted from blood. The receptors were gathered from a woman aged 18-30 years in good health.

The rearrangement links TRBV6-1 to TRBJ2-1; possibly TRBD1 for D (6 bases). The CDR3 loop spans 14 amino acids. Germline V gives CDR1 MNHNS, CDR2 SASEGT. Trimming took off 2 bases at V and 8 bases at J, with 13 bases between the two ends. The CDR3 coding sequence is TGTGCCAGCAGTGAATACAGGGTTGGGGATGAGCAGTTCTTC. Translated, it gives CASSEYRVGDEQFF.

This clonotype occurred a few times. The chain links TRBV20-1 to TRBJ1-6; D may be TRBD1 (5 bases). The CDR3 contains 15 residues. V gave up 0 bases and J gave up 3 bases, with 9 bases separating them. Germline CDR1 and CDR2: DFQATT and SNEGSKA (reference sequence). CDR3 sequence reads: CSARDQGHYNSPLHF. The DNA of the CDR3 is TGCAGTGCTAGAGATCAGGGCCACTATAATTCACCCCTCCACTTT.

The sample holds many counts of this clonotype. J is TRBJ1-2 and V is TRBV7-9, with D uncertain. The germline V gene encodes CDR1 SEHNR and CDR2 FQNEAQ (reference sequence). Between the trimmed V and J ends, which lost 5 bases and 5 bases, there was a span of 15 bases. The CDR3 covers 14 residues. Written as DNA, the CDR3 is TGTGCCAGCAGCAGACAAGACGGAAAATATGGCTACACCTTC. Its protein product is CASSRQDGKYGYTF.

In its sample, this clonotype was seen many times. V and J are TRBV23-1 and TRBJ2-5; weak D call: TRBD1 (5 bases). TRBV23-1 is an ORF, and what it does is uncertain. The CDR3 length is 14 residues. The V end was cut by 6 bases, the J end by 3 bases, with 14 bases between. CDR3 region: CASRPIQGKETQYF. The DNA of the CDR3 is TGCGCCAGCAGACCCATCCAGGGTAAAGAGACCCAGTACTTC.

This clonotype showed up many times. The V and J genes are TRBV12-3 or TRBV12-4 and TRBJ2-7, with TRBD2 matching over 8 bases. V shed 7 bases, J shed 10 bases, and the junction held 12 bases outside the gene matches. The CDR3 spans 13 residues. DNA of the CDR3: TGTGCCAGCAATATAGCGGGACTGTGGGATCAGTACTTC. Its protein product is CASNIAGLWDQYF.

This clonotype has at least ten counts. The chain recombines TRBV10-3 with TRBJ1-5; unclear D gene. This CDR3 contains 14 residues. The V and J ends lost 6 bases and 1 base respectively, with 10 bases between them. Germline values: CDR1 ENHRY, CDR2 SYGVKD. In DNA, the CDR3 is TGTGCCATCAGGGGATCGGGAAGCAATCAGCCCCAGCATTTT. It specifies CAIRGSGSNQPQHF.

The chain is built from TRBV5-1 and TRBJ2-3; 8 bases line up with TRBD2. Trimming cost V 1 base and J 3 bases; bases outside gene matches: 7. The CDR3 extends over 16 amino acids. CDR1 is SGHRS and CDR2 is YFSETQ in the germline V gene. The CDR3: CASSLRAGGNTDTQYF. The CDR3 DNA reads TGCGCCAGCAGCTTGAGGGCGGGAGGTAATACAGATACGCAGTATTTT.

This clonotype came up a few times. This rearrangement joins TRBV6-1 to TRBJ1-5, with D possibly being TRBD1 (6 bases). The CDR3 is 13 amino acids. Trimming pared 6 bases from V and 4 bases from J, leaving 10 bases between. CDR1 and CDR2 (germline): MNHNS, SASEGT. CDR3 in DNA: TGTGCCAGCAGGGTGACAGGTAATCAGCCCCAGCATTTT. It translates to CASRVTGNQPQHF.

This clonotype came up a few times. The chain recombines TRBV9 with TRBJ2-1; the D gene is possibly TRBD2 (5 bases). With 3 bases removed from V and 0 bases from J, the gap between germline ends came to 10 bases. The CDR3 contains 15 residues. Per the germline V gene, CDR1 is SGDLS and CDR2 is YYNGEE. CDR3 coding DNA: TGTGCCAGCAGCGCGAGCGGAAACTCCTACAATGAGCAGTTCTTC. Translation: CASSASGNSYNEQFF.

This clonotype was observed a handful of times. The rearrangement links TRBV6-2 or TRBV6-3 to TRBJ1-2; D not certain. The length of the CDR3 is 15 residues. The V gene's germline CDR1 is MNHEY and CDR2 SVGEGT. V was pared by 5 bases and J by 0 bases, with 13 bases between. Here the CDR3 reads CASSDGNKANYGYTF. The CDR3 region has the DNA TGTGCCAGCAGTGACGGGAATAAAGCTAACTATGGCTACACCTTC.

This clonotype was counted only a few times. The V call is TRBV2, the J call TRBJ1-5, with 11 bases aligning to TRBD1. CDR1 and CDR2 (germline): SNHLY, FYNNEI. The CDR3 covers 15 residues. J lost 7 bases, V lost 6 bases, and 8 bases had no gene match. The CDR3 reads CASRDPDRGRQPQHF. The CDR3 DNA reads as TGTGCCAGCAGAGATCCGGACAGGGGGCGGCAGCCCCAGCATTTT.